This T cell receptor beta chain is drawn from a study of CD8 T cells in ankylosing spondylitis. Concerning this clonotype itself: Its antigen is unidentified.

V lost 2 bases and J lost 7, with 12 bases in between. Germline V gene lookup returns CDR1 MNHEY and CDR2 SVGAGI. CDR3 length: 15 amino acids. Libraries of TCR beta came from quantitative 5'-RACE with molecular barcodes. TCRdb reprocessed the 5' RACE reads via MiXCR and lists one record per CDR3 protein. This table holds 750,000 to 850,000 distinct CDR3 sequences, roughly 12% found once. Broader study findings: Disease-associated clonotypes exhibited CD8+ identity and were relatively infrequent in peripheral blood. Made up of 7 to 9 highly homologous variants, a TCR beta motif appeared characteristic of ankylosing spondylitis blood. Earlier work had already found some motif variants in reactive arthritis synovial fluid and blood. Clones tied to disease were said to be significantly enriched in matched ankylosing spondylitis synovial fluid.

Sequences were obtained from blood, either unsorted or a sorted T cell fraction (not recorded which). The receptor was derived from a male donor with ankylosing spondylitis. The genes are TRBV6-5 and TRBJ1-6; D is perhaps TRBD1 (6 bases). The chain's CDR3 is CASSYNRARNSPLHF. CDR3 sequence (DNA): TGTGCCAGCAGTTACAACAGGGCAAGGAATTCACCCCTCCACTTT.